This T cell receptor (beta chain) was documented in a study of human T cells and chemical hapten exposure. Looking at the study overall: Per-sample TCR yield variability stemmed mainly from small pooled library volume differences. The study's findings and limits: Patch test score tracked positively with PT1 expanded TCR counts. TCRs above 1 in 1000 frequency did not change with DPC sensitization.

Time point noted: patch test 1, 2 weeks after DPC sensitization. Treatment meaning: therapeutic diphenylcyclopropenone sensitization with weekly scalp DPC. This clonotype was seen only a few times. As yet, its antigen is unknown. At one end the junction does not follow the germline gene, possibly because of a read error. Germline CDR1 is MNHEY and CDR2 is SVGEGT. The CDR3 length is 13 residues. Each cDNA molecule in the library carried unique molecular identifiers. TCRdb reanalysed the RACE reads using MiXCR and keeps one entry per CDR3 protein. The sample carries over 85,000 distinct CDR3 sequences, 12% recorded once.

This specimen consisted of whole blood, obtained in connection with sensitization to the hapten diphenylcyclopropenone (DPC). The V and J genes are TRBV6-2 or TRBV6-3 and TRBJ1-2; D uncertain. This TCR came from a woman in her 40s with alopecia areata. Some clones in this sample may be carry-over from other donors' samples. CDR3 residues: CASIAPVRTGIDF. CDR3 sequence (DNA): TGTGCCAGCATCGCCCCGGTCCGGACGGGGATAGACTTC.